The clone carrying this T cell receptor beta chain was detected only once. The germline V gene has CDR1 SGHVS and CDR2 FNYEAQ. The CDR3 sequence is 13 residues long. V dropped 5 bases and J dropped 3 bases, with 11 bases sitting between them. The sample comes from a study of CD8 T cells in Susac syndrome. Reverse transcription of roughly 0.5 to 1 ug RNA was carried out with random hexamers. The authors amplified TCR beta CDR3 across 54 Vbeta and 13 Jbeta using immunoSEQ multiplex PCR. One entry per CDR3 protein results from TCRdb running MiXCR on the immunoSEQ multiplex PCR reads. The sample has about 100,000 distinct CDR3 sequences, 95% seen once.

The TCR originated in a human donor with Susac syndrome. Sequencing was carried out using CD8+ T cells from PBMCs. The V call is TRBV7-6, the J call TRBJ2-7; D gene ambiguous. The CDR3 DNA follows: TGTGCCAGCAGCCACTCACCAGGCTACGAGCAGTACTTC. Its translation is CASSHSPGYEQYF.